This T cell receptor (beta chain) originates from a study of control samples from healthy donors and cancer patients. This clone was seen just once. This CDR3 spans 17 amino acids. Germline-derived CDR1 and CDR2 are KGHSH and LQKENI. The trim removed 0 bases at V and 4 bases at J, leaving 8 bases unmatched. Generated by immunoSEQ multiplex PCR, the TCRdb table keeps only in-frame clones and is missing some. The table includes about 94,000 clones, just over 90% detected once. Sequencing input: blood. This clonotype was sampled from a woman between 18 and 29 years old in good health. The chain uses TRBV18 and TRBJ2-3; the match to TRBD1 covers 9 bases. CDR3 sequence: CASSPPRWDRASDTQYF. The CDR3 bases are TGTGCCAGCTCACCACCGCGATGGGACAGGGCCTCAGATACGCAGTATTTT.